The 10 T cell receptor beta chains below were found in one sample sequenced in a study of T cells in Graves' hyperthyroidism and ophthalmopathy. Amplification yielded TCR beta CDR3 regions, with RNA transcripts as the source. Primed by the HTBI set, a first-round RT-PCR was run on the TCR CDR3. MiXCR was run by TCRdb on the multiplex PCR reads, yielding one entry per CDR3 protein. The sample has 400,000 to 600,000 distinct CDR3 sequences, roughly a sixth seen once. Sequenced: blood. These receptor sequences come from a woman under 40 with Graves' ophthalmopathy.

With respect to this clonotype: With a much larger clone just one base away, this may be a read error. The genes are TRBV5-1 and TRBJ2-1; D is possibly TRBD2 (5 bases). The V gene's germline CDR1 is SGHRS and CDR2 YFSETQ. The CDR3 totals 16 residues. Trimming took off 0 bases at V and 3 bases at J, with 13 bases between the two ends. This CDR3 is CASSLGLRFNYNEQFF. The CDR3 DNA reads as TGCGCCAGCAGCTTGGGACTACGATTCAACTACAATGAGCAGTTCTTC.

CDR3: CAWSKGQPYTGELFF. Written as DNA, the CDR3 is TGTGCCTGGAGTAAAGGACAGCCCTACACCGGGGAGCTGTTTTTT. J is TRBJ2-2 and V is TRBV30; maybe TRBD1 (6 bases). Germline V gene sequence: CDR1 GTSNPN, CDR2 SVGIG (reference sequence). V lost 2 bases to trimming and J lost 3 bases, with 13 bases between them. The CDR3 runs 15 residues.

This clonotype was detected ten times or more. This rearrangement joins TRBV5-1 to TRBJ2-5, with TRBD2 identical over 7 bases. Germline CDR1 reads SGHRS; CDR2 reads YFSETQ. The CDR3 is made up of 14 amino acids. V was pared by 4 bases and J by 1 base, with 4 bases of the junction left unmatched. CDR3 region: CASSGGLPQETQYF. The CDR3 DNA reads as TGCGCCAGCAGCGGGGGACTACCCCAAGAGACCCAGTACTTC.

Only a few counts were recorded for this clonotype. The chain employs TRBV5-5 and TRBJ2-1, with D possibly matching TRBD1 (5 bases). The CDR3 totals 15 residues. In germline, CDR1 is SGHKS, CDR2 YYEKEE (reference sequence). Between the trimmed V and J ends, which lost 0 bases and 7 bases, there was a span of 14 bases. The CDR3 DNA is TGTGCCAGCAGCTTGGGTGGAAACCCAGGGAATGAGCAGTTCTTC. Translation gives CASSLGGNPGNEQFF.

The CDR3 reads CASSSDGGVGEQYF. Here the CDR3 DNA reads TGTGCCAGCAGCAGTGATGGAGGGGTTGGCGAGCAGTACTTC. The chain joins TRBV6-2 or TRBV6-3 to TRBJ2-7; possibly TRBD2 for D (6 bases). Trimming stripped 6 bases from V and 6 bases from J, with 18 bases between. The CDR3 loop spans 14 amino acids. Germline-derived CDR1 and CDR2 are MNHEY and SVGEGT.

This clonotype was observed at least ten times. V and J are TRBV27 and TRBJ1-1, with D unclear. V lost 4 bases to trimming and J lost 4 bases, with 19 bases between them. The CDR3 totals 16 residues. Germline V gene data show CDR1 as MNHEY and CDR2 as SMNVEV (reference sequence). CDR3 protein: CASSSQYSGFVTEAFF. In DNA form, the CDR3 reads TGTGCCAGCAGTTCCCAGTACAGTGGATTCGTCACTGAAGCTTTCTTT.

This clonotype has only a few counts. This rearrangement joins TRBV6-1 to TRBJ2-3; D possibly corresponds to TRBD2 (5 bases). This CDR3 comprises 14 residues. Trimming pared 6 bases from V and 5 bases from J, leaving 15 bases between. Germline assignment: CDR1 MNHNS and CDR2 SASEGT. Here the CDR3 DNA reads TGTGCCAGCAGCGCTAGCTTCGTAGGAGATACGCAGTATTTT. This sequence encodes CASSASFVGDTQYF.

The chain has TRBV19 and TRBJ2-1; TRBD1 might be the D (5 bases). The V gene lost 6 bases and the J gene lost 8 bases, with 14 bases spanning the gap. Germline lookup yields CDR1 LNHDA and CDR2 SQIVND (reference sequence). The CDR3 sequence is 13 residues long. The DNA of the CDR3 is TGTGCCAGTAGGCCCAGGGAAGGAGATGAGCAGTTCTTC. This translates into CASRPREGDEQFF.

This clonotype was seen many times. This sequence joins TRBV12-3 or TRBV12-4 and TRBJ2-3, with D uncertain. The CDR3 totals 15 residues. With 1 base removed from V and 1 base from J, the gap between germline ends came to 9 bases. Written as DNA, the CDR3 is TGTGCCAGCAGTTTAGTAGTGAGTGGCACAGATACGCAGTATTTT. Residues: CASSLVVSGTDTQYF.

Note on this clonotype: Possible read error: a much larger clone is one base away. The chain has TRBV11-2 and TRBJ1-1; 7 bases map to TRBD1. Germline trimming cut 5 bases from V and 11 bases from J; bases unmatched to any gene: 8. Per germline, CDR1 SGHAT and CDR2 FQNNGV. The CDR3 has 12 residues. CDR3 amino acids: CASSPGDRAAFF. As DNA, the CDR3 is TGTGCCAGCAGCCCGGGTGACAGGGCGGCTTTCTTT.